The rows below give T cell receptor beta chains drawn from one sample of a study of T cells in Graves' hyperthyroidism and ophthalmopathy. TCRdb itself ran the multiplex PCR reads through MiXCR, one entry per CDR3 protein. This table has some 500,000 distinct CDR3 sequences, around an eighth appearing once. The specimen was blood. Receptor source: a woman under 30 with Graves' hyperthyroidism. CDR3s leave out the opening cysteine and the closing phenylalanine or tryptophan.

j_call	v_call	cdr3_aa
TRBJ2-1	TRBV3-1	ASSSRESIYNEQF
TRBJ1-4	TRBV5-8	ASSVSQGRYEKLF
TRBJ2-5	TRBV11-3	ASSLDWHYQY
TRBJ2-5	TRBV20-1	SATAYGSSQETQY
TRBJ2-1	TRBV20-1	SARDMGGGEQF
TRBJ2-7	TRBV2	ASSDRLVAY
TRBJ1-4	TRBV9	ASSGGQVTNEKLF
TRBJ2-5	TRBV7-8	ASSLRPSRETQY
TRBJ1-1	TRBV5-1	ASSFKQGNTEAF
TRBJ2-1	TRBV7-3	ASSLGGVGGNEQF
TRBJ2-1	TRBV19	ATRLAGENEQF
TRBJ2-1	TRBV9	ASSVVGRGYNEQF
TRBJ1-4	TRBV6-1	ASRALALGYEKLF
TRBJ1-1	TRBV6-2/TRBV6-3	ASSPIVKGEAF
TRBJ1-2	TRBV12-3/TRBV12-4	ASSFAVNYGYT
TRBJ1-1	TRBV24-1	ATSDLNTEAF
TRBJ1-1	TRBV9	ASSAGIQNTEAF
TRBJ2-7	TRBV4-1	ASSQELADFEYEQY
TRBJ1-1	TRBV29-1	SVTLDGKNTEAF
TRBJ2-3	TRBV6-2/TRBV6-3	ASSYSMASGRADTQY